What follows are 23 T cell receptor beta chains derived from one specimen sequenced in a study of blood T cell repertoires in COVID-19. The assay was immunoSEQ multiplex PCR, and TCRdb's table has in-frame clones only and misses some. The sample has some 38,000 clones; about 85% are singletons. The sample taken for sequencing was peripheral blood. These receptor sequences come from a man aged 55 to 70 with COVID-19, enrolled during active disease.

The V call is TRBV10-3, the J call TRBJ1-1; 8 bases map to TRBD1. V lost 4 bases to trimming and J lost 4 bases; unmatched junction nucleotides: 11. CDR1 and CDR2 (germline): ENHRY, SYGVKD. This CDR3 is built from 16 residues. The CDR3 protein is CAISGADRGYGTEAFF. The CDR3 bases are TGTGCCATCAGTGGAGCAGACAGGGGCTATGGCACTGAAGCTTTCTTT.

This chain connects TRBV9 to TRBJ1-2; TRBD1 might be the D (5 bases). The CDR3 length is 12 residues. Per the germline V gene, CDR1 is SGDLS and CDR2 is YYNGEE. V dropped 2 bases and J dropped 8 bases, with 10 bases sitting between them. CDR3 amino acids: CASSVVRGGYTF. CDR3 bases: TGTGCCAGCAGCGTGGTAAGGGGAGGCTACACCTTC.

There are a few counts of this clone. The chain combines TRBV28 with TRBJ2-2; 8 positions agree with TRBD2. Germline trimming cut 5 bases from V and 4 bases from J; bases unmatched to any gene: 6. CDR3 length: 15 residues. Germline V gene data show CDR1 as MDHEN and CDR2 as SYDVKM. The chain's CDR3 is CASSPRGTSTGELFF. In nucleotides, the CDR3 is TGTGCCAGCAGTCCAAGGGGGACTAGCACCGGGGAGCTGTTTTTT. Full variable domain (outside the CDR3, taken from reference TRBV28 and TRBJ2-2): DVKVTQSSRYLVKRTGEKVFLECVQDMDHENMFWYRQDPGLGLRLIYFSYDVKMKEKGDIPEGYSVSREKKERFSLILESASTNQTSMYLCASSPRGTSTGELFFGEGSRLTVL.

V usage is TRBV10-1 and J usage is TRBJ2-1; 9 bases agree with TRBD2. With 6 bases clipped from V and 0 bases from J, the junction kept 9 bases outside the gene matches. This CDR3 is built from 17 residues. Germline V gene sequence: CDR1 WNHNN, CDR2 SYGVQD (reference sequence). CDR3 nucleotide sequence: TGCGCCAGCAGCCCTGTTAGCGGGAGAACCTCCTACAATGAGCAGTTCTTC. Residues: CASSPVSGRTSYNEQFF.

This clone has just a few counts. The J gene is TRBJ1-1, the V gene TRBV7-2; no definite D call. This CDR3 has 14 amino acids. Trimming pared 2 bases from V and 1 base from J, leaving 8 bases between. Germline V gene lookup returns CDR1 SGHTA and CDR2 FQGNSA. CDR3 nucleotide sequence: TGTGCCAGCAGCTTATCCTTTCCGAACACTGAAGCTTTCTTT. Translated: CASSLSFPNTEAFF.

The J gene is TRBJ2-7, the V gene TRBV10-3, with TRBD1 matching 10 bases. CDR1 and CDR2 (germline): ENHRY, SYGVKD. V lost 7 bases and J lost 5; bases outside the gene matches: 5. There are 13 residues in the CDR3. The CDR3 sequence is CAINKGTGDEQYF. CDR3 in DNA: TGTGCCATCAATAAGGGGACAGGGGACGAGCAGTACTTC.

The rearrangement links TRBV25-1 to TRBJ1-5; the D gene is possibly TRBD1 (5 bases). Germline CDR1 and CDR2: MGHDK and SYGVNS. The CDR3 spans 12 residues. The V gene lost 4 bases and the J gene lost 7 bases, with 8 bases spanning the gap. CDR3 region: CASSGHRQPQHF. DNA of the CDR3: TGTGCCAGCAGTGGCCACAGGCAGCCCCAGCATTTT.

Of note for this clone: Other DNA sequences in the sample encode the same CDR3. J is TRBJ2-7 and V is TRBV11-2, with D uncertain. The ends were cut back, 4 bases at V and 0 bases at J, with 4 bases in the middle. Per germline, CDR1 SGHAT and CDR2 FQNNGV. The CDR3 sequence is 12 residues long. In nucleotides, the CDR3 is TGTGCCAGCAGCTCTAGCTCCTACGAGCAGTACTTC. This codes for CASSSSSYEQYF.

The J gene is TRBJ2-1, the V gene TRBV9, with 11 bases aligning to TRBD2. After removal of 2 bases from V and 8 bases from J, the junction contained 9 bases not matched to a gene. This CDR3 has 16 residues. CDR1 and CDR2 from the germline V gene are SGDLS and YYNGEE. Written as DNA, the CDR3 is TGTGCCAGCAGCGTTAGCGGGAGGGCCGAGTCGCATGAGCAGTTCTTC. Its protein is CASSVSGRAESHEQFF.

The rearrangement joins TRBV18 to TRBJ1-4, with TRBD1 as a possible D gene (5 bases). The CDR3 loop spans 19 amino acids. Germline CDR1 reads KGHSH; CDR2 reads LQKENI. Trimming removed 1 base from V and 5 bases from J, with 23 bases in between. CDR3: CASSPRTGGWPGINEKLFF. The CDR3 bases are TGTGCCAGCTCACCACGGACGGGTGGTTGGCCAGGGATAAATGAAAAACTGTTTTTT.

The gene calls are TRBV30 and TRBJ1-5; D perhaps matches TRBD1 (5 bases). CDR3 length: 14 amino acids. The V end was cut by 2 bases, the J end by 3 bases, with 11 bases between. Germline lookup yields CDR1 GTSNPN and CDR2 SVGIG (reference sequence). This chain's CDR3 is CAWSYGQINQPQHF. The CDR3 region has the DNA TGTGCCTGGAGTTATGGACAAATCAATCAGCCCCAGCATTTT.

This clone was detected only once. The V and J genes are TRBV2 and TRBJ2-3; D is unclear. Germline values: CDR1 SNHLY, CDR2 FYNNEI. The CDR3 runs to 14 residues. Trimming took 3 bases from V and 0 from J, leaving 7 bases between them. The chain's CDR3 is CASSDRFSTDTQYF. CDR3 in DNA: TGTGCCAGCAGTGACAGGTTTAGCACAGATACGCAGTATTTT.

This rearrangement joins TRBV12-5 to TRBJ1-1; D ambiguous. The V gene lost 10 bases and the J gene lost 1 base, with 13 bases spanning the gap. The CDR3 is made up of 13 amino acids. CDR1 is LGHNT, CDR2 FRNRAP, per germline. The CDR3 nucleotides read TGTGCTACCATGTCGCGGGGGAACACTGAAGCTTTCTTT. It is translated as CATMSRGNTEAFF.

This sequence joins TRBV9 and TRBJ2-7, with 8 bases matching TRBD2. Germline values: CDR1 SGDLS, CDR2 YYNGEE. The CDR3 contains 13 residues. Trimming cost V 3 bases and J 2 bases; bases outside gene matches: 1. CDR3: CASSAGGAYEQYF. CDR3 DNA: TGTGCCAGCAGCGCCGGGGGGGCCTACGAGCAGTACTTC.

This chain uses TRBV6-5 with TRBJ1-2; 7 bases align to TRBD1. Trimming took 10 bases from V and 3 from J; bases not matched to a gene: 8. The V gene's germline CDR1 is MNHEY and CDR2 SVGAGI. The CDR3 contains 13 residues. CDR3 sequence (DNA): TGTGCCACCCTTAGCGGGACAGACTATGGCTACACCTTC. Protein product: CATLSGTDYGYTF.

The chain carries TRBV4-1 and TRBJ2-3; TRBD1 matches 8 bases. V was clipped by 2 bases and J by 3 bases; unmatched bases: 4. In germline, CDR1 is MGHRA, CDR2 YSYEKL. CDR3 length: 15 residues. CDR3 loop: CASSQQGARTDTQYF. Written as DNA, the CDR3 is TGCGCCAGCAGCCAACAGGGGGCGAGGACAGATACGCAGTATTTT.

This chain joins TRBV29-1 and TRBJ1-1; 7 nucleotides match TRBD1. Germline V gene data show CDR1 as SQVTM and CDR2 as ANQGSEA. The V segment lost 7 bases and the J segment 4 bases; nucleotides outside the gene matches: 12. The CDR3 length is 14 residues. The CDR3 bases are TGCAGCGGGAAGCCCGGGACAGAGAGCACTGAAGCTTTCTTT. It yields the protein CSGKPGTESTEAFF. The full variable domain, in which reference TRBV29-1 and TRBJ1-1 provide the parts outside the CDR3, is SAVISQKPSRDICQRGTSLTIQCQVDSQVTMMFWYRQQPGQSLTLIATANQGSEATYESGFVIDKFPISRPNLTFSTLTVSNMSPEDSSIYLCSGKPGTESTEAFFGQGTRLTVV.

This sequence joins TRBV2 and TRBJ2-2; 10 nucleotides match TRBD1. With V trimmed by 4 bases and J by 2 bases, 1 base remained unmatched. Per germline, CDR1 SNHLY and CDR2 FYNNEI. CDR3 length: 15 residues. In DNA, the CDR3 is TGTGCCAGCAGTGGGACAGGGGGAAACACCGGGGAGCTGTTTTTT. Its protein is CASSGTGGNTGELFF.

The V gene is TRBV2, the J gene TRBJ1-6; a weak D match, TRBD1 (6 bases). V was pared by 7 bases and J by 8 bases, with 9 bases between. Germline V CDR1 and CDR2: SNHLY, FYNNEI. The CDR3 has 12 residues. CDR3 nucleotide sequence: TGTGCCAGCATGGGGGCAGATTCACCCCTCCACTTT. Amino acid sequence: CASMGADSPLHF.

V usage is TRBV7-9 and J usage is TRBJ1-1; D unresolved. Trimming cost V 5 bases and J 8 bases, with 12 bases left between them. Germline CDR1 SEHNR, CDR2 FQNEAQ (reference sequence). CDR3 length: 12 amino acids. CDR3 residues: CASSLPRREAFF. The DNA for the CDR3 is TGTGCCAGCAGCCTCCCCAGGCGAGAAGCTTTCTTT.

The J gene is TRBJ2-5, the V gene TRBV9; a possible D gene is TRBD2 (5 bases). The CDR3 covers 16 residues. Germline CDR1 and CDR2: SGDLS and YYNGEE. V gave up 0 bases and J gave up 4 bases, with 16 bases separating them. The CDR3 region is CASSVEGGRRIETQYF. Written as DNA, the CDR3 is TGTGCCAGCAGCGTAGAAGGAGGACGGAGGATAGAGACCCAGTACTTC.

This sequence joins TRBV15 and TRBJ2-2, with TRBD1 matching 8 bases. Germline CDR1 reads LNHNV; CDR2 reads YYDKDF (reference sequence). The CDR3 runs to 14 residues. The J segment lost 5 bases and the V segment lost 9 bases, leaving 8 bases of the junction unmatched. CDR3 amino acids: CATWTGWKTGELFF. CDR3 DNA: TGTGCCACTTGGACAGGGTGGAAGACCGGGGAGCTGTTTTTT.

This chain connects TRBV12-3 or TRBV12-4 to TRBJ1-1; 7 positions agree with TRBD1. The CDR3 spans 11 residues. The trim removed 6 bases at V and 8 bases at J, leaving 3 bases unmatched. The CDR3 coding sequence is TGTGCCAGCAGAACGACAGGGGAAGCTTTCTTT. Its protein product is CASRTTGEAFF.